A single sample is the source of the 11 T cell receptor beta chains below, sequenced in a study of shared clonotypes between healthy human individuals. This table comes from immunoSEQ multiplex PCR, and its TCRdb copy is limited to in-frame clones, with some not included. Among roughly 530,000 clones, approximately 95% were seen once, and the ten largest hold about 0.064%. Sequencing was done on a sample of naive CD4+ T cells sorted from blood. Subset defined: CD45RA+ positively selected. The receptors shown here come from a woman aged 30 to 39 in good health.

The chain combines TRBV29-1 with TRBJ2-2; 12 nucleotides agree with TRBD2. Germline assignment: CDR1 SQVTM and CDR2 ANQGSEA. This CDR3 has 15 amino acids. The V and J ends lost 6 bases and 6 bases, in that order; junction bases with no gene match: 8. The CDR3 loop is CSVAGTSGRSGELFF. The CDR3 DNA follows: TGCAGCGTAGCCGGGACTAGCGGGCGTTCCGGGGAGCTGTTTTTT.

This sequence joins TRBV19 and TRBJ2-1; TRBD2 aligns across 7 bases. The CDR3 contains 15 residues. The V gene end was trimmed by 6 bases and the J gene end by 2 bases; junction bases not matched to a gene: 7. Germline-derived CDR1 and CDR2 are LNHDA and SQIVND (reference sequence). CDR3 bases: TGTGCCAGTAGGCTGGGAGGGGCCGCCTACAATGAGCAGTTCTTC. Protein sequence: CASRLGGAAYNEQFF.

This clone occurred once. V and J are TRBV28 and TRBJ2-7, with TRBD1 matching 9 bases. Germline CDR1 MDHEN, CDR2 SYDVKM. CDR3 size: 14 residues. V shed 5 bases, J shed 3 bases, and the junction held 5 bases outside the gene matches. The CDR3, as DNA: TGTGCCAGCAGTCGGACAGGGGAGGTCTACGAGCAGTACTTC. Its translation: CASSRTGEVYEQYF.

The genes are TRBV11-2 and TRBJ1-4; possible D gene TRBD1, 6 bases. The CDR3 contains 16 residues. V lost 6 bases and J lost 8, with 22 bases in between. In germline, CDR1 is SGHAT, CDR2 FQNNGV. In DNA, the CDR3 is TGTGCCAGCAGTTTGCCCGGCACAGGGTCTTGGGAAAAACTGTTTTTT. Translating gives CASSLPGTGSWEKLFF.

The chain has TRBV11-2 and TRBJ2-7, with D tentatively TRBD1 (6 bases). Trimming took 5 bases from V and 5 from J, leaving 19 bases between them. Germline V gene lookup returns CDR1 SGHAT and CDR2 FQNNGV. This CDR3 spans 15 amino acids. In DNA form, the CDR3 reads TGTGCCAGCAGCCGAACGGGGTCCTCAGGGGACGAGCAGTACTTC. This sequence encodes CASSRTGSSGDEQYF.

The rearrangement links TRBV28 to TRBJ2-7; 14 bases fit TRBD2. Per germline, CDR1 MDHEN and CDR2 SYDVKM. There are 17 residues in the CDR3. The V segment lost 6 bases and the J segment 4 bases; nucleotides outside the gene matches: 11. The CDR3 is CASSPRTGTSGSYEQYF. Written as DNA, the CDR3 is TGTGCCAGCAGCCCTAGAACCGGGACTAGCGGGAGTTACGAGCAGTACTTC.

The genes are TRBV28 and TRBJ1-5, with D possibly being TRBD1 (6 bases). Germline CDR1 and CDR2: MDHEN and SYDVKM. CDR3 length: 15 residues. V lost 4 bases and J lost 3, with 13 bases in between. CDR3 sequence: CASSYPRDNNQPQHF. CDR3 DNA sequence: TGTGCCAGCAGTTACCCCCGGGACAACAATCAGCCCCAGCATTTT. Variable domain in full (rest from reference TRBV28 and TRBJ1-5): DVKVTQSSRYLVKRTGEKVFLECVQDMDHENMFWYRQDPGLGLRLIYFSYDVKMKEKGDIPEGYSVSREKKERFSLILESASTNQTSMYLCASSYPRDNNQPQHFGDGTRLSIL.

CDR3 amino acids: CASSFGTGETQYF. The CDR3 DNA reads as TGCGCCAGCAGCTTCGGGACAGGAGAGACCCAGTACTTC. The chain uses TRBV5-1 and TRBJ2-5; 8 bases agree with TRBD1. The CDR3 runs 13 residues. The trim removed 2 bases at V and 4 bases at J, leaving 1 base unmatched. CDR1 is SGHRS, CDR2 YFSETQ, per germline.

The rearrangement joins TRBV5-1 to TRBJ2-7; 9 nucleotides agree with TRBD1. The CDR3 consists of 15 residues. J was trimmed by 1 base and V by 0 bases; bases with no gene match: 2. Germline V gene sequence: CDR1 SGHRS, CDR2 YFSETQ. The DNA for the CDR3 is TGCGCCAGCAGCTTGGGTGGACAGGGGTCCTACGAGCAGTACTTC. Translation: CASSLGGQGSYEQYF. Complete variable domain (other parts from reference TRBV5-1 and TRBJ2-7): KAGVTQTPRYLIKTRGQQVTLSCSPISGHRSVSWYQQTPGQGLQFLFEYFSETQRNKGNFPGRFSGRQFSNSRSEMNVSTLELGDSALYLCASSLGGQGSYEQYFGPGTRLTVT.

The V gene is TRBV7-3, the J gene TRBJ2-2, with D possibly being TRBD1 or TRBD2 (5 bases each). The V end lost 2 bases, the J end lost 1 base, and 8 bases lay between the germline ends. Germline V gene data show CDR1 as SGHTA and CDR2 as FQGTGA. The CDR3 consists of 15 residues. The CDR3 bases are TGTGCCAGCAGCTTAGGGGGTCTGAACACCGGGGAGCTGTTTTTT. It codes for CASSLGGLNTGELFF.

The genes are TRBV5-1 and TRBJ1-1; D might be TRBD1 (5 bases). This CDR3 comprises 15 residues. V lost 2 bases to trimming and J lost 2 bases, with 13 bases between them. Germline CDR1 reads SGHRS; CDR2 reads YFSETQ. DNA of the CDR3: TGCGCCAGCAGCTTCGGGGGGAACCCTAACACTGAAGCTTTCTTT. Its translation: CASSFGGNPNTEAFF. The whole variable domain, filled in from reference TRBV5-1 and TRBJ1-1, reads KAGVTQTPRYLIKTRGQQVTLSCSPISGHRSVSWYQQTPGQGLQFLFEYFSETQRNKGNFPGRFSGRQFSNSRSEMNVSTLELGDSALYLCASSFGGNPNTEAFFGQGTRLTVV.